This T cell receptor beta chain was found in a study of T cell responses to AZD1222 COVID-19 vaccine. Clones were sequenced by immunoSEQ multiplex PCR, and TCRdb holds only the in-frame ones, with some missing. The table lists about 160,000 clones, approximately 92% of them singletons. Notes on this clone: Its cognate antigen is unknown.

Study-wide results and caveats: Nearly half of the spike-specific TCRs reportedly recognize variant regions that carry no mutations.

Germline CDR1 MNHEY, CDR2 SVGAGI. V was clipped by 6 bases and J by 7 bases, with 9 bases between them. The CDR3 runs 11 residues. This clonotype was obtained from an adult in good health. The chain is built from TRBV6-5 and TRBJ2-5, with D maybe TRBD2 (6 bases). The source was peripheral blood, collected on day 0 of AZD1222 vaccination. CDR3 loop: CASSPGGTQYF. CDR3 bases: TGTGCCAGCAGCCCCGGGGGGACCCAGTACTTC.